This T cell receptor beta chain originates from a study of blood T cell repertoires in COVID-19. Study-wide background: Acute and convalescent COVID-19 samples came from the United States, Italy and Spain.

The protocol was immunoSEQ multiplex PCR, while the TCRdb copy is restricted to in-frame clones and leaves out a portion. The sample carries about 100,000 clones, over 80% recorded once. Deletions cut 4 bases from V and 4 bases from J, with 11 bases between. The germline V gene encodes CDR1 GTSNPN and CDR2 SVGIG (reference sequence). This CDR3 is 12 amino acids long. This chain uses TRBV30 with TRBJ2-7; weak D call: TRBD1 (6 bases). This TCR was recovered from a man in his forties or fifties with active or convalescent COVID-19. Sample: peripheral blood. CDR3 coding DNA: TGTGCCTGGAACAGGGTAGAGTACGAGCAGTACTTC. Protein: CAWNRVEYEQYF.